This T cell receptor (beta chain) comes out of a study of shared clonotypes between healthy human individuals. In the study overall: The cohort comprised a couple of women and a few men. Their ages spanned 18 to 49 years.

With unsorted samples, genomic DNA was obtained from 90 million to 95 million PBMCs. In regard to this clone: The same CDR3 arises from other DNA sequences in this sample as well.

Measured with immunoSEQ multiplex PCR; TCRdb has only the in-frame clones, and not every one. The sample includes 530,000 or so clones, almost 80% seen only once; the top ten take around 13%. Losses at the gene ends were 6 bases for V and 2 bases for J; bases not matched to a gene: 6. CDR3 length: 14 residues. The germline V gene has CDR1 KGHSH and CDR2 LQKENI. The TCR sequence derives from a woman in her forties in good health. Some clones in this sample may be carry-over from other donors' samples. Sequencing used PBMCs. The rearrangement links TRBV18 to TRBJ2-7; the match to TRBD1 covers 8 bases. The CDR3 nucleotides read TGTGCCAGCTCTCCCGGGACAGGAGCCTACGAGCAGTACTTC. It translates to CASSPGTGAYEQYF.